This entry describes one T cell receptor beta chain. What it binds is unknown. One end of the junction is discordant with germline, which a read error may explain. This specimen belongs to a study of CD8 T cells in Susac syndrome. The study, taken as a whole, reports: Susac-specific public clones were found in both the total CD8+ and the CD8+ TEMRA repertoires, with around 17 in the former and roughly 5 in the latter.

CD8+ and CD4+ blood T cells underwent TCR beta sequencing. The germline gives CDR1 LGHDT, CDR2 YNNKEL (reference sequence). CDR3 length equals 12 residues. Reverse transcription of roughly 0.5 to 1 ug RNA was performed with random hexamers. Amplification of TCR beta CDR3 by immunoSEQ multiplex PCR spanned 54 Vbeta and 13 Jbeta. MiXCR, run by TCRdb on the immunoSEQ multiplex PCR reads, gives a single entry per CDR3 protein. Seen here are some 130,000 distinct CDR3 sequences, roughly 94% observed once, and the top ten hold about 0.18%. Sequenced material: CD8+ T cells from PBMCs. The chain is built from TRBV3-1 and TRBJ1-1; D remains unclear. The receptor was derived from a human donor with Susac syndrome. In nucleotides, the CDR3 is TGTGCCAGCAGCCCCCAGAACACTGAAGTTTTCTTT. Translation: CASSPQNTEVFF.